This T cell receptor (beta chain) stems from a study of OX40 agonist ivuxolimab in advanced cancers. Whole-study context: Patients receiving dose escalation had hepatocellular carcinoma, melanoma, renal cell or head and neck cancer. Prior therapy, whether anti-PD-1, anti-PD-L1 or anti-CTLA-4, was allowed, and roughly 41% had some.

Sequencing used immunoSEQ multiplex PCR; TCRdb keeps in-frame clones, though not all of them. Among 45,000 to 55,000 clones, about nine tenths were seen once, and the ten largest hold around 3.3%. Study-wide points: What antigens the expanded peripheral T cells recognized was never established. Averaged across samples, CD8+ T cells carried more expanded clones than CD4+ did.

On this clone: Its antigen remains unknown.

The CDR3 is 15 residues long. Germline V gene data show CDR1 as MNHEY and CDR2 as SMNVEV (reference sequence). V lost 7 bases, J lost 0 bases, and 8 bases stayed unmatched. The clonotype originates from an adult with an advanced solid tumor such as melanoma, head and neck, liver or kidney cancer. The sequencing used CD4+ or CD8+ T cells sorted from blood, collected in a trial of the OX40 agonist ivuxolimab. The chain joins TRBV27 to TRBJ1-2; 7 bases agree with TRBD1. The CDR3 coding sequence is TGTGCCAGCAAAAATACCGGGACAGCTAACTATGGCTACACCTTC. Its protein is CASKNTGTANYGYTF.